A single TCR beta chain is shown here with its context. The CDR3 spans 12 residues. V lost 0 bases to trimming and J lost 4 bases, with 6 bases between them. Germline lookup yields CDR1 SQVTM and CDR2 ANQGSEA. With 60 Vbeta and 13 Jbeta primers, the PCR was carried out. TCRdb's copy holds only in-frame clones and misses some; the assay was immunoSEQ multiplex PCR. The sample gives some 170,000 clones, around 80% of which show up once; about 9.5% is in the top ten. This specimen belongs to a study of cytomegalovirus exposure and HLA in healthy donors. The source of this sequence is a man younger than 30 in good health and CMV-seropositive. Sample: PBMCs. The chain joins TRBV29-1 to TRBJ1-2; D perhaps matches TRBD1 (5 bases). The CDR3 is CSVEDQGYGYTF. The CDR3 DNA sequence: TGCAGCGTTGAAGATCAGGGCTATGGCTACACCTTC.